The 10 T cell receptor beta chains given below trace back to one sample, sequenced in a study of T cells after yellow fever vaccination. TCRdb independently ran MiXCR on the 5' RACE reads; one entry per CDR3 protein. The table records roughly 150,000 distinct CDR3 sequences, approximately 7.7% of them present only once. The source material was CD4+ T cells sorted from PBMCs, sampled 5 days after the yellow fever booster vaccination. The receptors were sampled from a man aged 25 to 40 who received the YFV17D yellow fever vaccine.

CDR3 in DNA: TGTGCCAGCATTCAAGGACCTCAAAAGGCCGGGGAGCTGTTTTTT. Protein sequence: CASIQGPQKAGELFF. V usage is TRBV7-2 and J usage is TRBJ2-2; no firm D call. Looked up from germline, CDR1 is SGHTA and CDR2 is FQGNSA. The CDR3 totals 15 residues. Trimming took off 7 bases at V and 6 bases at J, with 18 bases between the two ends.

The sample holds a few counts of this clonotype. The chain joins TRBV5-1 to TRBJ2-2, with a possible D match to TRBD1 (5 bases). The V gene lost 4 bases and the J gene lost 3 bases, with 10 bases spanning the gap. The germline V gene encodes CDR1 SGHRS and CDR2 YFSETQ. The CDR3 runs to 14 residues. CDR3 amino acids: CASSARADTGELFF. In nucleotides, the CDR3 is TGCGCCAGCAGCGCCAGGGCGGACACCGGGGAGCTGTTTTTT.

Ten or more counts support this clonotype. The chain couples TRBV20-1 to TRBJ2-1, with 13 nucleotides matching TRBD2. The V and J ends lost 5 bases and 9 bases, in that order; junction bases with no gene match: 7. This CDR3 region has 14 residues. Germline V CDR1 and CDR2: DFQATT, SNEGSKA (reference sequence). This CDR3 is CSAGLAGELGEQFF. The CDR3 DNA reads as TGCAGTGCTGGACTAGCGGGAGAGTTAGGTGAGCAGTTCTTC.

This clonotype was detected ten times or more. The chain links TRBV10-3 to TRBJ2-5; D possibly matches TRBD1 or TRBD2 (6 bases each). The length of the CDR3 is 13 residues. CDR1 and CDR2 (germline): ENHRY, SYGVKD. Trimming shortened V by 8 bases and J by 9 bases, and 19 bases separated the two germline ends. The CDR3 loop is CAIGQSVSGAQYF. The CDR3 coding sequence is TGTGCCATCGGACAGAGCGTATCGGGGGCCCAGTACTTC.

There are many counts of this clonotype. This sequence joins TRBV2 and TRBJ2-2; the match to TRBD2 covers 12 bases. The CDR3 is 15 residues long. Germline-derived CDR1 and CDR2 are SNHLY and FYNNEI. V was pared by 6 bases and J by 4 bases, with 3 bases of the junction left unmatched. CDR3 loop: CASRALAGGTGELFF. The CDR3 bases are TGTGCCAGCAGGGCACTAGCGGGAGGCACCGGGGAGCTGTTTTTT. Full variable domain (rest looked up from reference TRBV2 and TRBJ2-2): EPEVTQTPSHQVTQMGQEVILRCVPISNHLYFYWYRQILGQKVEFLVSFYNNEISEKSEIFDDQFSVERPDGSNFTLKIRSTKLEDSAMYFCASRALAGGTGELFFGEGSRLTVL.

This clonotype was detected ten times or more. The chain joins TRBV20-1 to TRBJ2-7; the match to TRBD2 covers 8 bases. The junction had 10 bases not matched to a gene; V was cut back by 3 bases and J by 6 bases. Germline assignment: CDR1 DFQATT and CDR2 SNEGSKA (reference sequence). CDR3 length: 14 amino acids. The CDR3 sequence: CSARTPWREVEQYF. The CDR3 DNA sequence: TGCAGTGCTAGGACCCCTTGGCGGGAGGTCGAGCAGTACTTC.

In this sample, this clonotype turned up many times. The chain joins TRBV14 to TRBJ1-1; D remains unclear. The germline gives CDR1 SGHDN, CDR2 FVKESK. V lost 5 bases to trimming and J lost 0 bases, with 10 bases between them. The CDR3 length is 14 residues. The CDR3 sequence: CASSFRTVNTEAFF. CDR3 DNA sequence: TGTGCCAGCAGCTTTCGGACGGTGAACACTGAAGCTTTCTTT.

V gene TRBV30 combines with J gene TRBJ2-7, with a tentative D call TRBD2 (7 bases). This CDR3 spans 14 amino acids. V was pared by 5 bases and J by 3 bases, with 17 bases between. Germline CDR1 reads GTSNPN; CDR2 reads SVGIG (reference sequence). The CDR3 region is CAWHPVGGHYEQYF. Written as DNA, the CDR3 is TGTGCCTGGCACCCGGTCGGGGGGCACTACGAGCAGTACTTC.

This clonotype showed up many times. The CDR3 is CASSLSETSTDTQYF. The CDR3 nucleotides read TGTGCCAGCAGCTTAAGCGAAACTAGCACAGATACGCAGTATTTT. The chain employs TRBV7-9 and TRBJ2-3; D is uncertain. This CDR3 comprises 15 residues. V lost 2 bases and J 0 bases, leaving 9 bases between the germline ends. The V gene's germline CDR1 is SEHNR and CDR2 FQNEAQ (reference sequence). Full variable domain (missing parts from reference TRBV7-9 and TRBJ2-3): DTGVSQNPRHKITKRGQNVTFRCDPISEHNRLYWYRQTLGQGPEFLTYFQNEAQLEKSRLLSDRFSAERPKGSFSTLEIQRTEQGDSAMYLCASSLSETSTDTQYFGPGTRLTVL.

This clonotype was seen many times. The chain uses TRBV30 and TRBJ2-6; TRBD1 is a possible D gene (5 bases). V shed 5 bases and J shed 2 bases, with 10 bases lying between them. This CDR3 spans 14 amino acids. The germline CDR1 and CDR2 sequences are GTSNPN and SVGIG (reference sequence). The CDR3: CAWDRPPGANVLTF. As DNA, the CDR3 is TGTGCCTGGGACAGACCCCCTGGGGCCAACGTCCTGACTTTC. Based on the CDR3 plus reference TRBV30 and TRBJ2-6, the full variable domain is SQTIHQWPATLVQPVGSPLSLECTVEGTSNPNLYWYRQAAGRGLQLLFYSVGIGQISSEVPQNLSASRPQDRQFILSSKKLLLSDSGFYLCAWDRPPGANVLTFGAGSRLTVL.